This T cell receptor beta chain stems from a study of cytomegalovirus exposure and HLA in healthy donors. Study-level results: The authors later linked a missense DCLRE1C variant to TCR beta V- and J-gene trimming. Per a prior analysis, the majority of TCR beta V segments were productive roughly 87% or roughly 30% of the time. In vitro data verified a few CMV-associated chains as specific for CMV antigens.

Germline lookup yields CDR1 LGHNT and CDR2 FRNRAP. Trimming took 6 bases from V and 1 from J, leaving 15 bases between them. The CDR3 is 15 amino acids. Both 60 Vbeta primers and 13 Jbeta primers went into the PCR. Assay used: immunoSEQ multiplex PCR; TCRdb lists only in-frame clones, some missing. The sample consists of more than 95,000 clones, 60% to 80% of them appearing once. As to this clone: Its antigen is unknown.

What was sequenced was PBMCs. The rearrangement joins TRBV12-5 to TRBJ2-5; D uncertain. The clonotype was recovered from a man aged 55 to 70 in good health and CMV-seronegative. CDR3 residues: CASGQRRGLQETQYF. Written as DNA, the CDR3 is TGTGCTAGTGGCCAGCGACGAGGCCTCCAAGAGACCCAGTACTTC.